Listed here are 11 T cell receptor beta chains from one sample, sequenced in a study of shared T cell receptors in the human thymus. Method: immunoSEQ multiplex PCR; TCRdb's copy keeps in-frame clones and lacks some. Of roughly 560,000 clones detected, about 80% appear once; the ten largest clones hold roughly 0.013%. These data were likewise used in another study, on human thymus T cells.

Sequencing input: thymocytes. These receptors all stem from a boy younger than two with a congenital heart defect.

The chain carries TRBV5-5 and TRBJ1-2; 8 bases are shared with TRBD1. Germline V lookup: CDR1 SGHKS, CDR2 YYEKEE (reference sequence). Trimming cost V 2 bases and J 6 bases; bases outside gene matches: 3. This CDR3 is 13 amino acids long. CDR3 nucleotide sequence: TGTGCCAGCAGCTTCCGGGACAGGAATGGCTACACCTTC. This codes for CASSFRDRNGYTF.

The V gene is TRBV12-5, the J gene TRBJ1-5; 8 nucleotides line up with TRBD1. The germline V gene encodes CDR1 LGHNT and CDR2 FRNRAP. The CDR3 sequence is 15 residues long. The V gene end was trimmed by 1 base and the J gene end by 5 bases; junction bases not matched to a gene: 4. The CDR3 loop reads CASGLDRDRHQPQHF. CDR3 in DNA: TGTGCTAGTGGTTTGGACCGGGACAGGCATCAGCCCCAGCATTTT.

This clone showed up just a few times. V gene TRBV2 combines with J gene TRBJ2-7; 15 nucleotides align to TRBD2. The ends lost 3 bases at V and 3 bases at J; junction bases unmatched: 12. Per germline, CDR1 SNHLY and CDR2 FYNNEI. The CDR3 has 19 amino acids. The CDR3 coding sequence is TGTGCCAGCAGTGAGGCTGGACTAGCGGGAGGGGTTGGCTTCTACGAGCAGTACTTC. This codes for CASSEAGLAGGVGFYEQYF.

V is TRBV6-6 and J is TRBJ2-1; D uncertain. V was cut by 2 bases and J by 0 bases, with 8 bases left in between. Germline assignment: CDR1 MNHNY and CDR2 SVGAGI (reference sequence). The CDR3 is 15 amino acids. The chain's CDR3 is CASSYGRSSYNEQFF. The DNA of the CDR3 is TGTGCCAGCAGTTACGGCCGCAGCTCCTACAATGAGCAGTTCTTC.

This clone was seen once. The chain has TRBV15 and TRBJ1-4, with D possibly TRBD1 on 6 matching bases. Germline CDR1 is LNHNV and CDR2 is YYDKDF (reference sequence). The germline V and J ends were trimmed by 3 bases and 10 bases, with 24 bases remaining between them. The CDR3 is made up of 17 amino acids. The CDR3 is CATSRRKGGQVSAKLFF. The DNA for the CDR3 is TGTGCCACCAGCAGGCGAAAAGGGGGACAAGTATCTGCAAAACTGTTTTTT.

CDR3 protein: CAISRPWGGIGGYEQYF. The CDR3 DNA sequence: TGTGCCATCAGTCGGCCCTGGGGGGGGATTGGGGGGTACGAGCAGTACTTC. V is TRBV10-3 and J is TRBJ2-7; 7 positions agree with TRBD2. The CDR3 has 17 amino acids. Looked up from germline, CDR1 is ENHRY and CDR2 is SYGVKD. With 5 bases clipped from V and 4 bases from J, the junction kept 17 bases outside the gene matches.

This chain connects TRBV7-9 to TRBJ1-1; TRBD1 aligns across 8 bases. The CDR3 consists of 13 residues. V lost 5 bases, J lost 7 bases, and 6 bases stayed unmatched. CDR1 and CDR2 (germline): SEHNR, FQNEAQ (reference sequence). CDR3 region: CASSAQGAYEAFF. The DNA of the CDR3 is TGTGCCAGCAGCGCCCAGGGGGCTTATGAAGCTTTCTTT.

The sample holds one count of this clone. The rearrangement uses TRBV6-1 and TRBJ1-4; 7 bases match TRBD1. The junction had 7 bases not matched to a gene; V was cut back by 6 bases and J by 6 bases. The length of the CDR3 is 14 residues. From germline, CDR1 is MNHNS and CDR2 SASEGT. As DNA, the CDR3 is TGTGCCAGCAGGGGACAGTTTCCTTATGAAAAACTGTTTTTT. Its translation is CASRGQFPYEKLFF.

The CDR3, as DNA: TGTGCCATCAGTGAATCCTCGACAGGGAAAGTCGAAGCTTTCTTT. Its protein is CAISESSTGKVEAFF. This chain joins TRBV10-3 and TRBJ1-1; 7 bases are a match to TRBD1. CDR1 and CDR2 (germline): ENHRY, SYGVKD. The CDR3 runs 15 residues. The ends lost 3 bases at V and 8 bases at J; junction bases unmatched: 12.

The CDR3 region is CASTPGERDTGELFF. The CDR3 DNA follows: TGTGCTAGTACCCCAGGGGAAAGGGACACCGGGGAGCTGTTTTTT. The chain links TRBV12-5 to TRBJ2-2, with D perhaps matching TRBD1 (6 bases). The ends were cut back, 8 bases at V and 3 bases at J, with 16 bases in the middle. This CDR3 spans 15 amino acids. Germline CDR1 LGHNT, CDR2 FRNRAP. The complete variable domain, with remaining parts taken from reference TRBV12-5 and TRBJ2-2, reads DARVTQTPRHKVTEMGQEVTMRCQPILGHNTVFWYRQTMMQGLELLAYFRNRAPLDDSGMPKDRFSAEMPDATLATLKIQPSEPRDSAVYFCASTPGERDTGELFFGEGSRLTVL.

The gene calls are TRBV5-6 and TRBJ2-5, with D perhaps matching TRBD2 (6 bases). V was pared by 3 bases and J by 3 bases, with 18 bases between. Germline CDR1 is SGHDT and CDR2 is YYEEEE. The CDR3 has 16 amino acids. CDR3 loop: CASSSLAGRGKETQYF. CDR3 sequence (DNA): TGTGCCAGCAGCTCCCTGGCGGGAAGGGGAAAAGAGACCCAGTACTTC.